The sequence of this T cell receptor beta chain was determined in a study of cytomegalovirus exposure and HLA in healthy donors. Per germline, CDR1 SQVTM and CDR2 ANQGSEA. The CDR3 is 13 residues long. The germline V and J ends were trimmed by 5 bases and 5 bases, with 15 bases remaining between them. Sequencing used immunoSEQ multiplex PCR; TCRdb keeps in-frame clones, though not all of them. This table holds tens of thousands of clones, about 94% found once. The chain links TRBV29-1 to TRBJ1-1, with D perhaps matching TRBD1 (5 bases). The material sequenced was PBMCs. This sequence originates from a woman in her twenties or thirties in good health and CMV-seropositive. The CDR3 DNA reads TGCAGCGTTCAGGCAGGGTGGAGAACTGAAGCTTTCTTT. Protein product: CSVQAGWRTEAFF. The full variable domain, its missing parts supplied by reference TRBV29-1 and TRBJ1-1, is SAVISQKPSRDICQRGTSLTIQCQVDSQVTMMFWYRQQPGQSLTLIATANQGSEATYESGFVIDKFPISRPNLTFSTLTVSNMSPEDSSIYLCSVQAGWRTEAFFGQGTRLTVV.